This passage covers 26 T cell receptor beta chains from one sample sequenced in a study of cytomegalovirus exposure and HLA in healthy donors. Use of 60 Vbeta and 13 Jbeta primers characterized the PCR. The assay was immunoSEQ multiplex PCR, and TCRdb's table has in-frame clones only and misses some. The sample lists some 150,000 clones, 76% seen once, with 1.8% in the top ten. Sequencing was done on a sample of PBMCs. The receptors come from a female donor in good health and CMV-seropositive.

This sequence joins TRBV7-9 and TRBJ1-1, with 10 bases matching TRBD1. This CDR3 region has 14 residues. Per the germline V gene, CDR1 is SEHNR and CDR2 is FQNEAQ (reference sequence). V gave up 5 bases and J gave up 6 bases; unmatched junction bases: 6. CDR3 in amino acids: CASSPGQGRSEAFF. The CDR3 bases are TGTGCCAGCAGCCCGGGACAGGGGAGGTCTGAAGCTTTCTTT. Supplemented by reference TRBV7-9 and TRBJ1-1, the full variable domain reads DTGVSQNPRHKITKRGQNVTFRCDPISEHNRLYWYRQTLGQGPEFLTYFQNEAQLEKSRLLSDRFSAERPKGSFSTLEIQRTEQGDSAMYLCASSPGQGRSEAFFGQGTRLTVV.

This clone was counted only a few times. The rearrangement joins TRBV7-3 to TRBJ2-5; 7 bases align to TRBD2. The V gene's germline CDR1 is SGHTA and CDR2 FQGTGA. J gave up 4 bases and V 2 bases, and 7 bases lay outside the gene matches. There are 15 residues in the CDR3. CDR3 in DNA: TGTGCCAGCAGCTTATTGGGAGGGAGAGGAGAGACCCAGTACTTC. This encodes CASSLLGGRGETQYF.

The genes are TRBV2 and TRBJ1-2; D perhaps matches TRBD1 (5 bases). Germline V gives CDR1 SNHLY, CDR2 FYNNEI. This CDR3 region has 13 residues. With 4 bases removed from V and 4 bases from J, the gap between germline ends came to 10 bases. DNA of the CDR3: TGTGCCAGCAGTGTGCCAGGGCTCTATGGCTACACCTTC. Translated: CASSVPGLYGYTF.

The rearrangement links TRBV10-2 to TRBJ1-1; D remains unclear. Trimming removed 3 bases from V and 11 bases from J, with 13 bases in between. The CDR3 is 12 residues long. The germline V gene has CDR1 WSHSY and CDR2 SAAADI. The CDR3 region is CASSEDHAGAFF. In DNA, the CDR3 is TGCGCCAGCAGTGAAGACCACGCCGGGGCTTTCTTT.

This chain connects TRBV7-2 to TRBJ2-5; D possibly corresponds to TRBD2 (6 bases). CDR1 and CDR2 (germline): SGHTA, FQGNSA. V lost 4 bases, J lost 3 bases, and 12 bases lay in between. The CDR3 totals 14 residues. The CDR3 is CASSSREFEETQYF. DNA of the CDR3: TGTGCCAGCAGCTCCCGGGAGTTTGAAGAGACCCAGTACTTC.

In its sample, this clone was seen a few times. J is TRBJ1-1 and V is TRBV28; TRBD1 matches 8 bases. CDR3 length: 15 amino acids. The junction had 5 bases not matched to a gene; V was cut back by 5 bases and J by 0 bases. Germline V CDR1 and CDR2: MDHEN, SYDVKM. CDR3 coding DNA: TGTGCCAGCAGTCTCTCAGGGGGCGTGAACACTGAAGCTTTCTTT. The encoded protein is CASSLSGGVNTEAFF.

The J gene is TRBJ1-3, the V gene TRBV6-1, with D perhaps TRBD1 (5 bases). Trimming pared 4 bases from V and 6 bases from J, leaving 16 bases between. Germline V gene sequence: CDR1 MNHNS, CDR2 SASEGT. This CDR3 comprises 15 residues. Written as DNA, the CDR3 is TGTGCCAGCAGTGCGCAGGGATTCGGTGCAAACACCATATATTTT. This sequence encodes CASSAQGFGANTIYF.

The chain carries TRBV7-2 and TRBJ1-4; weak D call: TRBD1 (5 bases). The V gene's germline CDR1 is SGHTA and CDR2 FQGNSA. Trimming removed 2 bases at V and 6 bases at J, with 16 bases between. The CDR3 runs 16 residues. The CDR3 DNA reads TGTGCCAGCAGCTTACGATCTCGGGGGGTCGATGAAAAACTGTTTTTT. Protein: CASSLRSRGVDEKLFF.

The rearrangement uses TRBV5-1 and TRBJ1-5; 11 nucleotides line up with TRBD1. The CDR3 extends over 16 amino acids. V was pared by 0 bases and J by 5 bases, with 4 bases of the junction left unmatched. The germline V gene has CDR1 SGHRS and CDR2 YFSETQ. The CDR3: CASSLGGTGGDQPQHF. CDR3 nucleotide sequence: TGCGCCAGCAGCTTGGGGGGGACAGGGGGTGATCAGCCCCAGCATTTT. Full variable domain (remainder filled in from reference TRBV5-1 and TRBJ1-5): KAGVTQTPRYLIKTRGQQVTLSCSPISGHRSVSWYQQTPGQGLQFLFEYFSETQRNKGNFPGRFSGRQFSNSRSEMNVSTLELGDSALYLCASSLGGTGGDQPQHFGDGTRLSIL.

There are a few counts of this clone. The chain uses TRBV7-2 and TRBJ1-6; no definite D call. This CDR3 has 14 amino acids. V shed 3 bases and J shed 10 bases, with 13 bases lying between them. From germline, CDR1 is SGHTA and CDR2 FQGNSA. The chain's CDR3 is CASSLGAGGSPLHF. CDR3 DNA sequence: TGTGCCAGCAGCTTGGGTGCAGGCGGGTCACCCCTCCACTTT.

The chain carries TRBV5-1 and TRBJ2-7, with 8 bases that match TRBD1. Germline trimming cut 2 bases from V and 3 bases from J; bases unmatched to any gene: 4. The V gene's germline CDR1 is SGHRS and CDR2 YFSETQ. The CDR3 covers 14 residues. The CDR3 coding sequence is TGCGCCAGCAGCTTTGGGACAGGCTACTACGAGCAGTACTTC. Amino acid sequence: CASSFGTGYYEQYF.

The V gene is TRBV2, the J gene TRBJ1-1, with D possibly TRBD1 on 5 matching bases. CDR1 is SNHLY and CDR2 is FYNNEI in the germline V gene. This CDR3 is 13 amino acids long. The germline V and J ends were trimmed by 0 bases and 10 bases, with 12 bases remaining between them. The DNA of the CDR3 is TGTGCCAGCAGTGAAGCTGGGGGGACGGGAGCTTTCTTT. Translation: CASSEAGGTGAFF.

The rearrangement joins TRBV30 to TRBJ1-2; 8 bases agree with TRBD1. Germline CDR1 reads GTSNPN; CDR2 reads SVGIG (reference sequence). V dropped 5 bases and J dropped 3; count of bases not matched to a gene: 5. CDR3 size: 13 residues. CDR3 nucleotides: TGTGCCTGGGAAGACAGGGGACACTATGGCTACACCTTC. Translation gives CAWEDRGHYGYTF.

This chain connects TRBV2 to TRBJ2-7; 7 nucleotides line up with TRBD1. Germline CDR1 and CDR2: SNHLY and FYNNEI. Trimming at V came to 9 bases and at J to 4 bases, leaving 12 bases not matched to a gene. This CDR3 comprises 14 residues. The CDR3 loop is CASKPGTADYEQYF. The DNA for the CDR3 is TGTGCCAGTAAACCCGGGACAGCTGATTACGAGCAGTACTTC. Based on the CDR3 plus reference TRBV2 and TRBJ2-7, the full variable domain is EPEVTQTPSHQVTQMGQEVILRCVPISNHLYFYWYRQILGQKVEFLVSFYNNEISEKSEIFDDQFSVERPDGSNFTLKIRSTKLEDSAMYFCASKPGTADYEQYFGPGTRLTVT.

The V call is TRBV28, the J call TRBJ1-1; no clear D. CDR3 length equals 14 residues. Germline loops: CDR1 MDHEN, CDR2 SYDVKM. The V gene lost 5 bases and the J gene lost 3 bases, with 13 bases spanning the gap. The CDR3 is CASSPPRAYTEAFF. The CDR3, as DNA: TGTGCCAGCAGTCCACCGAGAGCGTACACTGAAGCTTTCTTT.

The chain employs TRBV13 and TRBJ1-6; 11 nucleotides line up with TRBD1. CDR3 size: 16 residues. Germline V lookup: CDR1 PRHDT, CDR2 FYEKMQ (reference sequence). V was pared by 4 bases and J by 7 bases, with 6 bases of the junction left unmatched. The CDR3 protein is CASSSKGQGVNSPLHF. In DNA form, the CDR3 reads TGTGCCAGCAGCTCAAAGGGACAGGGGGTAAATTCACCCCTCCACTTT.

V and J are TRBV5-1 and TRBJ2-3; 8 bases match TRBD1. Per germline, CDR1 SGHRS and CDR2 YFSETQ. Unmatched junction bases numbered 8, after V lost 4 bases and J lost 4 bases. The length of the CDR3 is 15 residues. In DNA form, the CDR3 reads TGCGCCAGCAGCACAGGACAGGGTGTTTCAGATACGCAGTATTTT. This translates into CASSTGQGVSDTQYF.

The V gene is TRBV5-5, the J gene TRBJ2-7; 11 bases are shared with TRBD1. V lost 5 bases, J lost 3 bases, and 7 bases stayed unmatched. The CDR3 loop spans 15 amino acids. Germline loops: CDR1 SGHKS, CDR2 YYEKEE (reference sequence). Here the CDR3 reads CASRPGQGAFYEQYF. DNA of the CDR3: TGTGCCAGCAGGCCCGGACAGGGGGCTTTCTACGAGCAGTACTTC.

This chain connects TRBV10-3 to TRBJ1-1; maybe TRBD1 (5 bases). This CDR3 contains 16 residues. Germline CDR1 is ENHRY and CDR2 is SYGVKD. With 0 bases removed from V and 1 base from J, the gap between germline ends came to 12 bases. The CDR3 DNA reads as TGTGCCATCAGTGAGTCGGTACGACAGACGAACACTGAAGCTTTCTTT. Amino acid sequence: CAISESVRQTNTEAFF.

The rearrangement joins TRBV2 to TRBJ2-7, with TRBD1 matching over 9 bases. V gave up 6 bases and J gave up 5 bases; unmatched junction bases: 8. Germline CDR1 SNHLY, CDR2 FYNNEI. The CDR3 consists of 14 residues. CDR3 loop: CASRAGTGNDEQYF. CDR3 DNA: TGTGCCAGCAGGGCCGGGACAGGGAATGACGAGCAGTACTTC. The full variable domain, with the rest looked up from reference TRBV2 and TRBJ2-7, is EPEVTQTPSHQVTQMGQEVILRCVPISNHLYFYWYRQILGQKVEFLVSFYNNEISEKSEIFDDQFSVERPDGSNFTLKIRSTKLEDSAMYFCASRAGTGNDEQYFGPGTRLTVT.

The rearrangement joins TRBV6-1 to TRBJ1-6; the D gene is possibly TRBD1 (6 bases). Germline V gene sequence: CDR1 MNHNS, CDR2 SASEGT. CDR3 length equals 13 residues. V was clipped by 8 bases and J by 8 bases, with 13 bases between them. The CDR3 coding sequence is TGTGCCAGCCACAGGGAACAGTATTCACCCCTCCACTTT. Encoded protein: CASHREQYSPLHF.

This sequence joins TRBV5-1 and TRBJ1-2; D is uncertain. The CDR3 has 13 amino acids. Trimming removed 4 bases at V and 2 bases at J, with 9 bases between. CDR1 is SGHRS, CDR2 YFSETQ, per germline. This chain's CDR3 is CASSPGNNYGYTF. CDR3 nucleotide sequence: TGCGCCAGCAGCCCCGGGAACAACTATGGCTACACCTTC.

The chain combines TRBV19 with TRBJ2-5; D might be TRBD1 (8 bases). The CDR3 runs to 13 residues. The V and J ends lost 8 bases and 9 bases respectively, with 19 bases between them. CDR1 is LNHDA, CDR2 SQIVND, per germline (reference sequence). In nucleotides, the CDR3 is TGTGCCAGTGGGAGGGGGGACAGGTTGGCCCAGTACTTC. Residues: CASGRGDRLAQYF.

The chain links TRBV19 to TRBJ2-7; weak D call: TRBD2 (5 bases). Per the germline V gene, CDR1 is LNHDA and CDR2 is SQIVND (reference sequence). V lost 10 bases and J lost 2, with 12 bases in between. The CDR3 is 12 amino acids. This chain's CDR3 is CATSPGTYEQYF. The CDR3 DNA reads TGTGCCACCTCGCCGGGGACCTACGAGCAGTACTTC.

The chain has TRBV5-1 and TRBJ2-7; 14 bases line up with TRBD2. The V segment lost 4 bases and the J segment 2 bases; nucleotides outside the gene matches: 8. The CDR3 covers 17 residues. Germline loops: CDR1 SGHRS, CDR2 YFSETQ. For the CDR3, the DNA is TGCGCCAGCAGCCCGGGACTAGCGGGAGTAGGGACCTACGAGCAGTACTTC. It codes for CASSPGLAGVGTYEQYF.

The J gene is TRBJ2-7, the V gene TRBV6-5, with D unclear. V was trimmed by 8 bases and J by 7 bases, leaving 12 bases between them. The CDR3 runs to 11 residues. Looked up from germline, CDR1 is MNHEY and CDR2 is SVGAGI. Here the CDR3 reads CASGLSREQYF. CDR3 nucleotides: TGTGCCAGCGGCCTCTCGCGGGAGCAGTACTTC.